This T cell receptor beta chain is from a study of blood T cell repertoires in COVID-19. Whole-study context: The study drew acute and convalescent COVID-19 samples from the United States, Italy and Spain. The cDNA or gDNA used as material had been derived from T cells, B-cell-depleted T cells, or PBMCs.

Per the original methods: Amplification with reference gene primers provided the estimates of nucleated cell counts. The method was immunoSEQ multiplex PCR; TCRdb's version includes in-frame clones alone and lacks a portion of them. From that table come the V and J calls and clone size; the DNA was used to work out D and trimming. The sample has approximately 210,000 clones, 65% to 85% seen once; the top ten hold 3% to 3.5%. V shed 4 bases and J shed 6 bases, with 12 bases lying between them. CDR3 length: 13 amino acids. Germline lookup yields CDR1 LGHNT and CDR2 FRNRAP. Participants' own reports of clinical history determined their cohort assignment.

The clonotype was recovered from a woman aged 55-70 years who had recovered from COVID-19. The chain uses TRBV12-5 and TRBJ1-1; D ambiguous. The source material was PBMCs or T cells enriched from blood (not recorded which). The chain's CDR3 is CASGSGLRAEAFF. CDR3 DNA: TGTGCTAGTGGTTCGGGCCTGCGGGCTGAAGCTTTCTTT.